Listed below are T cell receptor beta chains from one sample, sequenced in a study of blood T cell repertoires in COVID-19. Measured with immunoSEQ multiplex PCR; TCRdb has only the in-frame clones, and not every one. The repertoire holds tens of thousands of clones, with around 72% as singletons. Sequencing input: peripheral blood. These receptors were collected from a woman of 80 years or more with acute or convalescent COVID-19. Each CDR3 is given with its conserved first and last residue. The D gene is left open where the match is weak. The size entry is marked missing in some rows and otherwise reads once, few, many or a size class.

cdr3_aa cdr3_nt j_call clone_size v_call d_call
CASSIGTRSSGYTF TGTGCCAGTAGTATCGGGACACGGTCTAGTGGCTACACCTTC TRBJ1-2 NA TRBV19 NA
CSAKGVYGYTF TGCAGTGCCAAAGGGGTCTATGGCTACACCTTC TRBJ1-2 NA TRBV20-1 NA
CASSPDISGANVLTF TGTGCCAGCTCACCCGACATCTCTGGGGCCAACGTCCTGACTTTC TRBJ2-6 NA TRBV18 NA
CAWSGGNTGELFF TGTGCCTGGAGTGGCGGGAACACCGGGGAGCTGTTTTTT TRBJ2-2 NA TRBV30 NA
CASSTGLADGELFF TGTGCCAGCAGCACGGGACTAGCGGACGGGGAGCTGTTTTTT TRBJ2-2 NA TRBV7-6 TRBD2
CASSPHHGTPDRYYEQYF TGTGCCAGCAGCCCTCATCACGGGACACCGGACCGCTACTACGAGCAGTACTTC TRBJ2-7 NA TRBV7-2 NA
CASSSTWSGGGDTEAFF TGCGCCAGCAGCTCTACGTGGTCTGGGGGAGGCGACACTGAAGCTTTCTTT TRBJ1-1 NA TRBV5-1 NA
CASQRTGGYNEQFF TGTGCCAGCCAGAGGACAGGGGGCTACAATGAGCAGTTCTTC TRBJ2-1 NA TRBV10-3 TRBD1
CAIKAWNGDEQFF TGTGCCATCAAGGCCTGGAATGGAGATGAGCAGTTCTTC TRBJ2-1 few TRBV10-3 NA
CASSLAPPGHALYEQYF TGTGCCAGCAGTTTAGCCCCCCCCGGACATGCCCTCTACGAGCAGTACTTC TRBJ2-7 NA TRBV27 NA
CASSALRDRHNQPQHF TGTGCCAGCAGTGCCCTCCGGGACAGACACAATCAGCCCCAGCATTTT TRBJ1-5 NA TRBV28 TRBD1
CASSASRNTEAFF TGTGCCAGCAGTGCCTCTAGGAACACTGAAGCTTTCTTT TRBJ1-1 NA TRBV2 NA
CASSIGEGQETQYF TGTGCCAGTAGTATAGGAGAGGGCCAAGAGACCCAGTACTTC TRBJ2-5 NA TRBV19 NA
CASTRTERNTGELFF TGTGCCAGCACCCGGACAGAAAGAAACACCGGGGAGCTGTTTTTT TRBJ2-2 NA TRBV4-2 NA
CASSPTGGSGKNIQYF TGTGCCAGCAGCCCAACCGGGGGGTCAGGCAAAAACATTCAGTACTTC TRBJ2-4 many TRBV7-3 TRBD2
CASSSRQGGTEAFF TGTGCCAGCAGCAGCCGACAGGGGGGGACTGAAGCTTTCTTT TRBJ1-1 NA TRBV11-2 TRBD1
CASSLASTGEKQYF TGCGCCAGCAGCTTGGCCAGTACAGGGGAAAAGCAGTACTTC TRBJ2-7 NA TRBV5-1 TRBD1
CASSLQADSPLHF TGTGCCAGCAGTTTACAGGCAGATTCACCCCTCCACTTT TRBJ1-6 NA TRBV2 NA
CASSPDSRPYGYTF TGTGCCAGCAGCCCAGACAGCCGACCGTATGGCTACACCTTC TRBJ1-2 NA TRBV7-2 NA
CASSSLEGRVGYTF TGCGCCAGCAGCTCCCTGGAGGGGCGAGTTGGCTACACCTTC TRBJ1-2 NA TRBV5-1 NA
CASRAETGRVQPQHF TGTGCCAGCAGGGCAGAAACAGGGAGGGTGCAGCCCCAGCATTTT TRBJ1-5 once TRBV6-5 NA
CARAVDPRQTPFNQPQHF TGCGCCAGGGCGGTGGACCCCAGACAGACCCCTTTCAATCAGCCCCAGCATTTT TRBJ1-5 NA TRBV4-3 NA
CANSTGSDYGYTF TGCGCCAACTCCACAGGGTCGGACTATGGCTACACCTTC TRBJ1-2 NA TRBV10-1 NA
CASSGYGLLETQYF TGTGCCAGCAGTGGATATGGACTATTGGAGACCCAGTACTTC TRBJ2-5 few TRBV28 NA
CSASTGVYYEQYF TGCAGTGCTAGTACGGGAGTGTACTACGAGCAGTACTTC TRBJ2-7 NA TRBV20-1 NA
CASSLEPLRREKLFF TGTGCCAGCAGCTTGGAGCCCCTACGGCGGGAAAAACTGTTTTTT TRBJ1-4 NA TRBV5-8 NA
CASSESMEDRAIYEQYF TGCGCCAGCAGTGAGTCGATGGAGGACAGGGCAATCTACGAGCAGTACTTC TRBJ2-7 NA TRBV10-1 TRBD1
CASSQPETTNTEAFF TGCGCCAGCAGCCAACCCGAGACAACGAACACTGAAGCTTTCTTT TRBJ1-1 few TRBV4-1 NA
CASGRRGGTGELFF TGTGCCAGCGGGCGGAGGGGGGGCACCGGGGAGCTGTTTTTT TRBJ2-2 NA TRBV6-6 NA
CSLAGVGETQYF TGCAGCCTAGCGGGAGTTGGTGAGACCCAGTACTTC TRBJ2-5 NA TRBV29-1 TRBD2
CASSEEGTGGSPLHF TGTGCCAGCAGTGAAGAGGGGACAGGGGGATCACCCCTCCACTTT TRBJ1-6 NA TRBV6-1 TRBD1
CASSYLFPTSGGRYEQYF TGTGCCAGCAGTTACCTTTTCCCGACTAGCGGTGGTAGGTACGAGCAGTACTTC TRBJ2-7 NA TRBV6-2/TRBV6-3 TRBD2